These 23 T cell receptor beta chains came from one sample sequenced in a study of shared T cell receptors in the human thymus. TCRdb keeps only in-frame clones here, not all; method: immunoSEQ multiplex PCR. This sample has 600,000 or so clones, with about 87% found just once. The same sample was also used in a study of human thymus T cells.

The sequenced sample consisted of thymocytes. The receptors originated from a boy less than two years old with a congenital heart defect.

CDR3 sequence reads: CAISSLEPAPNSPLHF. The CDR3 nucleotides are TGTGCCATCAGTTCCCTAGAGCCGGCCCCAAATTCACCCCTCCACTTT. This chain links TRBV10-3 with TRBJ1-6; D remains unclear. Trimming pared 5 bases from V and 7 bases from J, leaving 18 bases between. In germline, CDR1 is ENHRY, CDR2 SYGVKD. The CDR3 extends over 16 amino acids.

The CDR3 bases are TGCAGCGTTGGGTTAGCGCCCGGGGAGCTGTTTTTT. Residues: CSVGLAPGELFF. The V and J genes are TRBV29-1 and TRBJ2-2; possibly TRBD2 for D (5 bases). This CDR3 is 12 amino acids long. With 4 bases removed from V and 6 bases from J, the gap between germline ends came to 9 bases. Per the germline V gene, CDR1 is SQVTM and CDR2 is ANQGSEA.

The chain couples TRBV23-1 to TRBJ1-5; D may be TRBD1 (6 bases). TRBV23-1 carries the ORF label, with uncertain function. V gave up 7 bases and J gave up 2 bases, with 18 bases separating them. The CDR3 is 16 amino acids. The CDR3 is CASNNRARGGNQPQHF. CDR3 bases: TGCGCCAGCAACAACAGGGCTCGCGGTGGCAATCAGCCCCAGCATTTT.

This chain uses TRBV7-9 with TRBJ2-1; tentatively, D is TRBD2 (6 bases). Trimming cost V 0 bases and J 10 bases, with 19 bases left between them. CDR3 size: 16 residues. CDR1 is SEHNR and CDR2 is FQNEAQ in the germline V gene (reference sequence). In DNA, the CDR3 is TGTGCCAGCAGCTTAGCGCCCCTTAGACTAGGGGAGGAGCAGTTCTTC. Encoded protein: CASSLAPLRLGEEQFF. The entire variable domain, with the rest obtained from reference TRBV7-9 and TRBJ2-1, is as follows: DTGVSQNPRHKITKRGQNVTFRCDPISEHNRLYWYRQTLGQGPEFLTYFQNEAQLEKSRLLSDRFSAERPKGSFSTLEIQRTEQGDSAMYLCASSLAPLRLGEEQFFGPGTRLTVL.

Concerning this clone itself: At one of its ends the junction is not consistent with the germline gene, which may arise from a read error. CDR3 DNA: TGTCCCAGCCAAGGGGTATGGAGCACAGATACGCAGTATTTT. It specifies CPSQGVWSTDTQYF. V gene TRBV6-4 combines with J gene TRBJ2-3, with D perhaps TRBD1 (5 bases). This CDR3 is 14 amino acids long. The germline gives CDR1 MRHNA, CDR2 SNTAGT.

This chain links TRBV11-2 with TRBJ2-1, with D tentatively TRBD2 (5 bases). The CDR3 has 15 residues. The ends were cut back, 5 bases at V and 2 bases at J, with 13 bases in the middle. Per the germline V gene, CDR1 is SGHAT and CDR2 is FQNNGV. In DNA, the CDR3 is TGTGCCAGCAGCCGAGCGGCTTCCCCCTACAATGAGCAGTTCTTC. This encodes CASSRAASPYNEQFF.

V and J are TRBV6-6 and TRBJ2-1; TRBD1 matches at 8 bases. The V gene's germline CDR1 is MNHNY and CDR2 SVGAGI (reference sequence). The trim removed 2 bases at V and 7 bases at J, leaving 10 bases unmatched. The CDR3 length is 16 residues. CDR3 amino acids: CASSYAGQDLPNEQFF. CDR3 DNA: TGTGCCAGCAGTTACGCGGGACAGGATTTACCTAATGAGCAGTTCTTC.

This clone was recorded only once. This chain links TRBV27 with TRBJ1-1; TRBD1 matches at 10 bases. Trimming took 5 bases from V and 8 from J; bases not matched to a gene: 11. The CDR3 totals 15 residues. Germline V lookup: CDR1 MNHEY, CDR2 SMNVEV (reference sequence). The DNA for the CDR3 is TGTGCCAGCAGTCCCCGGACAGGGGGGGGCCTAGAAGCTTTCTTT. Translation gives CASSPRTGGGLEAFF.

The J gene is TRBJ1-1, the V gene TRBV21-1. TRBV21-1 is reported as a pseudogene. The CDR3 spans 16 residues. The CDR3 region is CASSNIAPRGGTEAFF. DNA for the CDR3: TGTGCCAGCAGCAATATAGCCCCGAGGGGAGGAACTGAAGCTTTCTTT.

This sequence joins TRBV30 and TRBJ1-1; D is perhaps TRBD1 (5 bases). Germline CDR1 and CDR2: GTSNPN and SVGIG (reference sequence). Trimming took off 0 bases at V and 1 base at J, with 6 bases between the two ends. This CDR3 spans 13 amino acids. The CDR3 protein is CAWSVTANTEAFF. The CDR3 DNA is TGTGCCTGGAGTGTGACAGCGAACACTGAAGCTTTCTTT.

This rearrangement joins TRBV9 to TRBJ2-1; a weak D match, TRBD1 (6 bases). This CDR3 has 16 residues. Germline V gene data show CDR1 as SGDLS and CDR2 as YYNGEE. V lost 1 base and J 0 bases, leaving 11 bases between the germline ends. CDR3 bases: TGTGCCAGCAGCGTATCGAGAGGGGGCTCCTACAATGAGCAGTTCTTC. This codes for CASSVSRGGSYNEQFF.

The V gene is TRBV4-3, the J gene TRBJ2-5, with D possibly TRBD1 on 5 matching bases. Germline assignment: CDR1 LGHNA and CDR2 YSLEER. The CDR3 is made up of 17 amino acids. Trimming cost V 0 bases and J 0 bases, with 14 bases left between them. As DNA, the CDR3 is TGCGCCAGCAGCCAAGATCTAGGGTGGGGCAACCAAGAGACCCAGTACTTC. Its translation: CASSQDLGWGNQETQYF.

V is TRBV19 and J is TRBJ2-6; D perhaps matches TRBD2 (6 bases). V lost 2 bases and J lost 0, with 14 bases in between. This CDR3 comprises 18 residues. CDR1 is LNHDA, CDR2 SQIVND, per germline (reference sequence). This chain's CDR3 is CASSIWVSGVSGANVLTF. The CDR3, as DNA: TGTGCCAGTAGTATATGGGTTAGCGGCGTCTCTGGGGCCAACGTCCTGACTTTC.

The CDR3 nucleotides read TGTGCCAGCAGCTTGTACAGGGGGCGGGTTGTCTTAGAGACCCAGTACTTC. Its protein is CASSLYRGRVVLETQYF. The chain is built from TRBV5-6 and TRBJ2-5, with 9 bases that match TRBD1. The germline V gene encodes CDR1 SGHDT and CDR2 YYEEEE. This CDR3 region has 17 residues. V lost 1 base and J lost 4; bases outside the gene matches: 11.

DNA for the CDR3: TGCGCCAGCAGCTTGAGGAGGGACCTCTTGAGCACAGATACGCAGTATTTT. Its translation: CASSLRRDLLSTDTQYF. The rearrangement uses TRBV5-1 and TRBJ2-3; TRBD2 might be the D (6 bases). This CDR3 region has 17 residues. V was clipped by 1 base and J by 0 bases, with 15 bases between them. Germline V gives CDR1 SGHRS, CDR2 YFSETQ.

This rearrangement joins TRBV4-3 to TRBJ1-4; D ambiguous. Germline lookup yields CDR1 LGHNA and CDR2 YSLEER. The CDR3 has 16 residues. V shed 0 bases and J shed 0 bases, with 8 bases lying between them. CDR3: CASSQEAQATNEKLFF. As DNA, the CDR3 is TGCGCCAGCAGCCAAGAGGCCCAGGCAACTAATGAAAAACTGTTTTTT.

V and J are TRBV6-4 and TRBJ2-7; D perhaps matches TRBD1 (6 bases). V lost 2 bases, J lost 3 bases, and 20 bases lay in between. CDR3 length: 17 amino acids. The germline V gene encodes CDR1 MRHNA and CDR2 SNTAGT. CDR3 sequence: CASSDANLQGIGYEQYF. Written as DNA, the CDR3 is TGTGCCAGCAGTGACGCCAATTTACAGGGAATTGGCTACGAGCAGTACTTC.

The table lists this clone with a count of one. The chain couples TRBV5-6 to TRBJ2-1, with a tentative D call TRBD1 (6 bases). Germline CDR1 and CDR2: SGHDT and YYEEEE. V was pared by 4 bases and J by 0 bases, with 14 bases between. The CDR3 extends over 16 amino acids. The CDR3 DNA follows: TGTGCCAGCAGCCTGACGAGAGGGGGCTCCTACAATGAGCAGTTCTTC. It codes for CASSLTRGGSYNEQFF.

The rearrangement uses TRBV5-1 and TRBJ2-7; TRBD2 matches 8 bases. Trimming took 4 bases from V and 0 from J; bases not matched to a gene: 6. Per the germline V gene, CDR1 is SGHRS and CDR2 is YFSETQ. CDR3 size: 15 residues. The CDR3 loop reads CASSAETSVSYEQYF. CDR3 nucleotide sequence: TGCGCCAGCAGCGCTGAGACTAGCGTCTCCTACGAGCAGTACTTC.

This rearrangement joins TRBV4-3 to TRBJ2-7, with D maybe TRBD2 (6 bases). With 9 bases removed from V and 2 bases from J, the gap between germline ends came to 11 bases. The CDR3 has 12 residues. CDR1 and CDR2 from the germline V gene are LGHNA and YSLEER. CDR3 protein: CAREGRAYEQYF. The DNA of the CDR3 is TGCGCCAGGGAGGGCAGGGCCTACGAGCAGTACTTC.

The chain has TRBV2 and TRBJ2-3; D possibly corresponds to TRBD1 (6 bases). Looked up from germline, CDR1 is SNHLY and CDR2 is FYNNEI. V was clipped by 1 base and J by 3 bases, with 14 bases between them. CDR3 size: 16 residues. CDR3 nucleotides: TGTGCCAGCAGTGAAGTAAACAGGGATTTGACAGATACGCAGTATTTT. It is translated as CASSEVNRDLTDTQYF.

The J gene is TRBJ2-1, the V gene TRBV27, with 8 nucleotides matching TRBD1. The CDR3 runs to 14 residues. Germline V CDR1 and CDR2: MNHEY, SMNVEV (reference sequence). Trimming took 6 bases from V and 6 from J; bases not matched to a gene: 7. CDR3: CASRTGVPSNEQFF. The CDR3, as DNA: TGTGCCAGCAGGACAGGGGTCCCTAGCAATGAGCAGTTCTTC.

V usage is TRBV10-3 and J usage is TRBJ1-3, with D possibly TRBD1 on 6 matching bases. The ends were cut back, 7 bases at V and 0 bases at J, with 7 bases in the middle. Germline V CDR1 and CDR2: ENHRY, SYGVKD. This CDR3 is 13 amino acids long. The CDR3 is CAIKTGSGNTIYF. The CDR3 DNA reads TGTGCCATCAAGACAGGCTCTGGAAACACCATATATTTT.